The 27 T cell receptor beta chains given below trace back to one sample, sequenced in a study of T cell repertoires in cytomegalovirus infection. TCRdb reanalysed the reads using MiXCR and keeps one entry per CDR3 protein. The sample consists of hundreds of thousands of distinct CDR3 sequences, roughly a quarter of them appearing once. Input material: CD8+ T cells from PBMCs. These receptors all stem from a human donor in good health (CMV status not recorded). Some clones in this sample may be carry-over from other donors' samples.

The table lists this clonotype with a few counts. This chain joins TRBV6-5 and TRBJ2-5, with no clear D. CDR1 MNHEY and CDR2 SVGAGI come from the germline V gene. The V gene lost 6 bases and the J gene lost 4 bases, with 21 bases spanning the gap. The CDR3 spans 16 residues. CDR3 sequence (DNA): TGTGCCAGCAGGGGTACCTGGGTCGCCGGCAGAGAGACCCAGTACTTC. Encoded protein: CASRGTWVAGRETQYF.

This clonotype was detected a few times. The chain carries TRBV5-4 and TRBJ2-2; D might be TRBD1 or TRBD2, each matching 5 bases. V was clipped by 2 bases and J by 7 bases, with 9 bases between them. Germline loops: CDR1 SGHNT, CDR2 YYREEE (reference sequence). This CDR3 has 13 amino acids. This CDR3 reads CASSFGGVGELFF. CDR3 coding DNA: TGTGCCAGCAGCTTTGGGGGAGTCGGGGAGCTGTTTTTT.

CDR3 DNA: TGCAGCGTTGGAGAGACAGTATCGGGGACCGGGGAGCTGTTTTTT. It specifies CSVGETVSGTGELFF. The V gene is TRBV29-1, the J gene TRBJ2-2, with D possibly called TRBD1 or TRBD2 (5 bases each). The CDR3 loop spans 15 amino acids. Germline assignment: CDR1 SQVTM and CDR2 ANQGSEA. Deletions cut 4 bases from V and 5 bases from J, with 17 bases between.

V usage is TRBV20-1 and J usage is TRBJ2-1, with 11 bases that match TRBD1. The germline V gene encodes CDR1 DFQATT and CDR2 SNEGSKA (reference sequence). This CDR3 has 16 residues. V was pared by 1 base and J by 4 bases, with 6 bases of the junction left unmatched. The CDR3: CSARVPGQGVYNEQFF. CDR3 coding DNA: TGCAGTGCTAGAGTACCGGGACAGGGGGTTTACAATGAGCAGTTCTTC.

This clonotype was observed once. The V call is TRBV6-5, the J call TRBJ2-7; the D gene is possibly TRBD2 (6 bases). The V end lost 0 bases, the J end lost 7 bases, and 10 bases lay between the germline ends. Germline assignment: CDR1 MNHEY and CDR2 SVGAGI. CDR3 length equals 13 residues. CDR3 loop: CASSYSGEVEQYF. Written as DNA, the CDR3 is TGTGCCAGCAGTTACTCAGGGGAGGTAGAGCAGTACTTC.

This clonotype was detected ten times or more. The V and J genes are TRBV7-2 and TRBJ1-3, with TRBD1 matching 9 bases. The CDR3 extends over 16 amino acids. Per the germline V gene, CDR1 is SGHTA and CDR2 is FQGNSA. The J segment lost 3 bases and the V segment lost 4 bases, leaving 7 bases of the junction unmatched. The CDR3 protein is CASSWGTGLDGNTIYF. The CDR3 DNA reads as TGTGCCAGCAGCTGGGGGACAGGGCTGGATGGAAACACCATATATTTT.

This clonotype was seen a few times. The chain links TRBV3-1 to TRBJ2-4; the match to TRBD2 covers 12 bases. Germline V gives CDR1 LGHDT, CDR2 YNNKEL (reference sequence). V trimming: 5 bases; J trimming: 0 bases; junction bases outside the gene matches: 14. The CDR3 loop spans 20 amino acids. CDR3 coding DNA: TGTGCCAGCAGCAAATCTGCTATGACTAGCGGGGGCGTAGCCAAAAACATTCAGTACTTC. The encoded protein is CASSKSAMTSGGVAKNIQYF.

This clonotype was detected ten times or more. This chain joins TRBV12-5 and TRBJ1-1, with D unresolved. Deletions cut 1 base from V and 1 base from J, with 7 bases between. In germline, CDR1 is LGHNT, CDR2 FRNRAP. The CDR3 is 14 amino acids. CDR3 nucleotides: TGTGCTAGTGGTTTGGACGGTCCGAACACTGAAGCTTTCTTT. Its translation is CASGLDGPNTEAFF.

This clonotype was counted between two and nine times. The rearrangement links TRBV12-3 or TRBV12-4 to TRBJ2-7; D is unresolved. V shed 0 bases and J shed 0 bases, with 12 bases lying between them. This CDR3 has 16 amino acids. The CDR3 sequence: CASSLALIGPSYEQYF. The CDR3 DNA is TGTGCCAGCAGTTTAGCGCTAATTGGGCCCTCCTACGAGCAGTACTTC.

The CDR3 here is CASSSRDSVQETQYF. In DNA form, the CDR3 reads TGTGCCAGCAGTTCCCGGGACAGTGTTCAAGAGACCCAGTACTTC. The J gene is TRBJ2-5, the V gene TRBV28, with 7 bases that match TRBD1. Germline values: CDR1 MDHEN, CDR2 SYDVKM. The CDR3 totals 15 residues. Trimming cost V 4 bases and J 2 bases; bases outside gene matches: 7.

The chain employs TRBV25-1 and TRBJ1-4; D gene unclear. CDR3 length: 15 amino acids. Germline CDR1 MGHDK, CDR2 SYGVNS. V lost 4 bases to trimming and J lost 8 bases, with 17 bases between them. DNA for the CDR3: TGTGCCAGCAGTGGATTTTTTAGAGATTCCGAAAAACTGTTTTTT. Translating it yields CASSGFFRDSEKLFF.

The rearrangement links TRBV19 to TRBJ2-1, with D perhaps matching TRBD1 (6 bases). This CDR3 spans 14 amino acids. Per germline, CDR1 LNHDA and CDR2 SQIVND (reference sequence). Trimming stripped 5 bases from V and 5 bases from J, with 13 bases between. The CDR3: CASSYRATNNEQFF. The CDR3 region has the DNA TGTGCCAGTAGTTACAGGGCTACTAACAATGAGCAGTTCTTC.

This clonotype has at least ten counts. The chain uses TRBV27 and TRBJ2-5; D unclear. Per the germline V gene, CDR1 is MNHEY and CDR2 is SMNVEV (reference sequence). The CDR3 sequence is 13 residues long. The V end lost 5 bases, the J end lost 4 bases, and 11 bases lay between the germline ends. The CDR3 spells CASSRTVRETQYF. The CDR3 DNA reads TGTGCCAGCAGTCGGACCGTAAGAGAGACCCAGTACTTC.

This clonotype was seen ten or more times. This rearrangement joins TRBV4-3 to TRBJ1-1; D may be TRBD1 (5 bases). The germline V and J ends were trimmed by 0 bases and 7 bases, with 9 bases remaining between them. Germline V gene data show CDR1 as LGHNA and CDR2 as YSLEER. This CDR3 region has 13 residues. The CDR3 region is CASSQDTRGEAFF. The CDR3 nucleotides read TGCGCCAGCAGCCAAGATACAAGGGGTGAAGCTTTCTTT.

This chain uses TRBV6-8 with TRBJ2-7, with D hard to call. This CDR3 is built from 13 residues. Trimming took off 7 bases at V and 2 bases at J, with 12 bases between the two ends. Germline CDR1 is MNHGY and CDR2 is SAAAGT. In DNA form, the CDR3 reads TGTGCCAGCACCCCTGGGCAGACCTACGAGCAGTACGTC. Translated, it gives CASTPGQTYEQYV.

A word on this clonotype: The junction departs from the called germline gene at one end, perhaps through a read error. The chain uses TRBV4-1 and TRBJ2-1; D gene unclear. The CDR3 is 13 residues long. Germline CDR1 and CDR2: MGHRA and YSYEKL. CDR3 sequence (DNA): TGTGCCAGCAGCCAAGATGCGGTTAATGAGCAGTTCTTC. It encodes CASSQDAVNEQFF.

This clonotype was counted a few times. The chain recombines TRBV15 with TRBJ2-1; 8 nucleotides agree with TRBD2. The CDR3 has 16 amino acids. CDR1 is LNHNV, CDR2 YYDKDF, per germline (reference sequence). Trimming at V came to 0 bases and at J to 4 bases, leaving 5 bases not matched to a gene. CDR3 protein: CATSREAGGPYNEQFF. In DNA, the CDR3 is TGTGCCACCAGCAGAGAGGCGGGGGGTCCATACAATGAGCAGTTCTTC.

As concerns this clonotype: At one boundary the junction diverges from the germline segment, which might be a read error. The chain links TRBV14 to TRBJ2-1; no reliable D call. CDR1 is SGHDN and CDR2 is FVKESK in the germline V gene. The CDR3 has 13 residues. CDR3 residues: CTSSPAGYNEQFF. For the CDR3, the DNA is TGTACCAGCAGTCCCGCCGGTTACAATGAGCAGTTCTTC.

CDR3 loop: CASSERLAGGYTDTQYF. CDR3 in DNA: TGTGCCAGCAGTGAACGCCTAGCGGGGGGCTACACAGATACGCAGTATTTT. The genes are TRBV6-1 and TRBJ2-3; 11 bases line up with TRBD2. CDR3 length: 17 amino acids. After removal of 2 bases from V and 2 bases from J, the junction contained 6 bases not matched to a gene. Germline loops: CDR1 MNHNS, CDR2 SASEGT.

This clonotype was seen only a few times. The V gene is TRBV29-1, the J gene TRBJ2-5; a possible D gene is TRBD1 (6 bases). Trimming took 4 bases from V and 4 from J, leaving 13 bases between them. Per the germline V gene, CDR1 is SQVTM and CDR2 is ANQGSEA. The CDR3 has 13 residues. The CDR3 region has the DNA TGCAGCGTTGTGCCAGGGGAAAGAGAGACCCAGTACTTC. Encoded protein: CSVVPGERETQYF.

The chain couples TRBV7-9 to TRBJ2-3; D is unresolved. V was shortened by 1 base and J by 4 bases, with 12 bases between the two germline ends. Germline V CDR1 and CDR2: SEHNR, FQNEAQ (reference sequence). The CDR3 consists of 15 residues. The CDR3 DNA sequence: TGTGCCAGCAGCTTAGGGCCCGAGACGTCAGATACGCAGTATTTT. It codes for CASSLGPETSDTQYF.

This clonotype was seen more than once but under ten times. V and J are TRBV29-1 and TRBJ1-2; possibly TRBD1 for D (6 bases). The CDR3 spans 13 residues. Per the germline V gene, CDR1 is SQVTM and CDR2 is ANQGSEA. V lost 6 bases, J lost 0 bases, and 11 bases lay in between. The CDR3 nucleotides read TGCAGCGTGCGGACAGAGTCTAACTATGGCTACACCTTC. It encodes CSVRTESNYGYTF.

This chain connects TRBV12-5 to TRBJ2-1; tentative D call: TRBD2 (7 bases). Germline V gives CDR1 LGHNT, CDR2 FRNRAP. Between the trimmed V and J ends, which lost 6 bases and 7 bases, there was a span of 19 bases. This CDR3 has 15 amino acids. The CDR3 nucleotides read TGTGCTAGTGGGGACGGTGGGGGGGCTGCGAATGAGCAGTTCTTC. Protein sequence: CASGDGGGAANEQFF.

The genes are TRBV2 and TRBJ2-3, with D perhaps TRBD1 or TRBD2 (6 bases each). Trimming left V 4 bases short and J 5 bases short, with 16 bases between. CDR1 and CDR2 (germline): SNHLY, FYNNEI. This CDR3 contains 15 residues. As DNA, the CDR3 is TGTGCCAGCAGTGCCCAGGGCAGGGGAGGAGATACGCAGTATTTT. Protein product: CASSAQGRGGDTQYF.

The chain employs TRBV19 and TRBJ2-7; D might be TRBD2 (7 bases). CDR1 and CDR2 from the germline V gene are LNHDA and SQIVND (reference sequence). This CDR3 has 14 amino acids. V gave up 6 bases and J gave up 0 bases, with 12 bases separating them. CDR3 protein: CASSSGGPSYEQYV. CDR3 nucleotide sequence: TGTGCCAGTAGCTCCGGGGGGCCCTCCTACGAGCAGTACGTC.

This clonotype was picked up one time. CDR3 sequence: CSARDRTAEGANVLTF. DNA for the CDR3: TGCAGTGCTAGAGATCGGACGGCGGAGGGGGCCAACGTCCTGACTTTC. This chain joins TRBV20-1 and TRBJ2-6; D call uncertain. The V gene's germline CDR1 is DFQATT and CDR2 SNEGSKA (reference sequence). The V end was cut by 0 bases, the J end by 4 bases, with 13 bases between. The CDR3 sequence is 16 residues long.

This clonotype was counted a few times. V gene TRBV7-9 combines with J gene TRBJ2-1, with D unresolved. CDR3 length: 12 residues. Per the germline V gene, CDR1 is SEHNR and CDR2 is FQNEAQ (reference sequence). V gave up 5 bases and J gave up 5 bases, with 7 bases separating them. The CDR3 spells CASSPPNNEQFF. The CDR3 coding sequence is TGTGCCAGCAGCCCCCCCAACAATGAGCAGTTCTTC.